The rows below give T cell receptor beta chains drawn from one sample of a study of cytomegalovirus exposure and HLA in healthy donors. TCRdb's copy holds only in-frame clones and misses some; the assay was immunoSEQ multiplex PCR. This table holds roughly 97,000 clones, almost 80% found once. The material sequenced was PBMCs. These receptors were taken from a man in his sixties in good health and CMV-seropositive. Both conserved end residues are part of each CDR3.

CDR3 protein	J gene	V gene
CASSPPGGEDQPQHF	TRBJ1-5	TRBV18
CASSPVVSYEQYF	NA	TRBV18
CASRDRGYEQYF	TRBJ2-7	TRBV19
CASSFYGRANSPLHF	TRBJ1-6	TRBV28
CASSPSGALIGDTQYF	TRBJ2-3	TRBV2
CASRPGSGNTIYF	TRBJ1-3	TRBV7-8
CASSSLQGITEAFF	TRBJ1-1	TRBV19
CASSSDRGVGSQPQHF	TRBJ1-5	TRBV7-8
CASSSTSYYEQYF	TRBJ2-7	TRBV27
CASSHGRDIGYNEQFF	TRBJ2-1	TRBV5-1
CASSPGLAGGYTDTQYF	TRBJ2-3	TRBV4-1
CASSVYNEQFF	TRBJ2-1	TRBV6-5
CASSQRDRPNRRQPQHF	TRBJ1-5	TRBV5-8
CASSFGTGALSGANVLTF	TRBJ2-6	TRBV5-4
CASRAGGTDTQYF	TRBJ2-3	TRBV7-3
CASSQGGGRFRNTEAFF	TRBJ1-1	TRBV6-1